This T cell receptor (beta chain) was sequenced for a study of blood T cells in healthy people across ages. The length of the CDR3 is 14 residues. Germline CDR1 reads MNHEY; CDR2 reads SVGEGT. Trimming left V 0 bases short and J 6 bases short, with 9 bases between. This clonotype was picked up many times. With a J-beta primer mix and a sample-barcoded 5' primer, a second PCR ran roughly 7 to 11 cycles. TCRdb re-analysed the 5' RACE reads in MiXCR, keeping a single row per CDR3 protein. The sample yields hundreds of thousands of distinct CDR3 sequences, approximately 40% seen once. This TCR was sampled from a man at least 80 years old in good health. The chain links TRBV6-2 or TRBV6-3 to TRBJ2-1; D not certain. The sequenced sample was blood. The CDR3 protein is CASSYSTLGNEQFF. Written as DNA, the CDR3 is TGTGCCAGCAGTTACTCGACGTTAGGCAATGAGCAGTTCTTC.